This T cell receptor beta chain was observed in a study of CD8 T cells in ankylosing spondylitis. V was pared by 3 bases and J by 2 bases, with 4 bases of the junction left unmatched. This CDR3 is built from 14 residues. The germline V gene has CDR1 SGDLS and CDR2 YYNGEE. Findings and limits, study-wide: What appeared characteristic of ankylosing spondylitis blood was a TCR beta motif of several highly homologous variants. Past studies reported some motif variants in reactive arthritis synovial fluid and blood.

Quantitative barcoded 5'-RACE was used to prepare TCR beta libraries. TCRdb reanalysed the 5' RACE reads using MiXCR and keeps one entry per CDR3 protein. The sample comprises thousands of distinct CDR3 sequences, about 3% of which are singletons, and approximately 35% rests with the top ten. This clonotype was seen at least ten times. The antigen remains unidentified. V is TRBV9 and J is TRBJ2-5, with 7 positions matching TRBD1. The receptor's source is a female donor with ankylosing spondylitis or in good health (not recorded which). Sample: blood, either unsorted or a sorted T cell fraction (not recorded which). The CDR3 sequence: CASSDGQEQETQYF. The CDR3 DNA reads as TGTGCCAGCAGCGACGGACAGGAACAAGAGACCCAGTACTTC.